The clone carrying this T cell receptor (beta chain) has only a few counts. Its specificity is not known. These data are taken from a study of early T cells in non-severe SARS-CoV-2 infection. Individual cDNA molecules each received unique molecular identifiers attached to them. TCRdb called the 5' RACE reads again in MiXCR, with one record for every CDR3 protein. The table lists 80,000 to 95,000 distinct CDR3 sequences, approximately 15% of them singletons. Overall study findings and caveats: Missing private and CD4 specificities, VDJdb matching favored anti-spike CD8 responses.

CDR3 length: 12 residues. Trimming pared 6 bases from V and 6 bases from J, leaving 11 bases between. Germline V gene lookup returns CDR1 LNHNV and CDR2 YYDKDF (reference sequence). The chain employs TRBV15 and TRBJ2-5, with D perhaps TRBD1 or TRBD2 (5 bases each). This TCR came from an adult who was a healthcare worker with PCR-confirmed SARS-CoV-2 infection or an uninfected control (not recorded which). Sequencing used whole blood, obtained at baseline. The CDR3 reads CATSVGTKTQYF. The CDR3 bases are TGTGCCACCAGTGTGGGGACGAAGACCCAGTACTTC.